Listed below are T cell receptor beta chains from one sample, sequenced in a study of cytomegalovirus exposure and HLA in healthy donors. Profiled with immunoSEQ multiplex PCR; TCRdb holds only in-frame clones, not every one. This sample has about 200,000 clones, with 65% to 85% found just once. The sample comprised PBMCs. Every receptor here comes from a man aged 30 to 45 in good health and CMV-seronegative. Both conserved end residues are part of each CDR3. A D gene is named only where the DNA matches it firmly. A row's size may be missing; if present it is once, few, many or a size class.

V gene	J gene	D gene	clone size	CDR3 DNA	CDR3 protein
TRBV5-1	TRBJ2-6	NA	few	TGCGCCAGCAGGGACAGTTTCTCTGGGGCCAGCGTCCTGACTTTC	CASRDSFSGASVLTF
TRBV6-6	TRBJ2-2	NA	NA	TGTGCCAGCACCCCAGACAGGAGGGAGCTGTTTTTT	CASTPDRRELFF
TRBV29-1	TRBJ1-2	TRBD1	NA	TGCAGCGTTGACCAGGAGGGACAGGGAGCTAACTATGGCTACACCTTC	CSVDQEGQGANYGYTF
TRBV2	TRBJ2-1	NA	NA	TGTGCCAGCAGTGAGGGACGCGGGATTGGCAATGAGCAGTTCTTC	CASSEGRGIGNEQFF
TRBV28	TRBJ2-7	NA	NA	TGTGCCAGCTTCGGTGGGGCGGCGGTGTACGAGCAGTACTTC	CASFGGAAVYEQYF
TRBV4-3	TRBJ2-3	NA	NA	TGCGCCAGCAGCCAATCCTCCCCCCCCGGCACAGATACGCAGTATTTT	CASSQSSPPGTDTQYF
TRBV19	TRBJ2-2	NA	NA	TGTGCCAGTAGTATAGGGGCAGGGACCGGGGAGCTGTTTTTT	CASSIGAGTGELFF
TRBV5-1	TRBJ2-5	NA	NA	TGCGCCAGCAGCTTTGGGTCGAGGGAAGAGACCCAGTACTTC	CASSFGSREETQYF
TRBV6-1	TRBJ1-1	NA	NA	TGTGCCAGCAGTGATTGGCCGAACACTGAAGCTTTCTTT	CASSDWPNTEAFF
TRBV7-2	TRBJ2-5	NA	NA	TGTGCCAGCAGCTTAGCGTTAGGGGGTTACCAAGAGACCCAGTACTTC	CASSLALGGYQETQYF
TRBV5-6	TRBJ2-5	NA	NA	TGTGCCAGCAGCGTATCACCTGGGCGGGGAGAGACCCAGTACTTC	CASSVSPGRGETQYF
TRBV28	TRBJ1-5	TRBD1	once	TGTGCCAGCAGTTTCGGACAGGTTTATCAGCCCCAGCATTTT	CASSFGQVYQPQHF
TRBV6-5	TRBJ1-4	TRBD1	once	TGTGCCAGCAGTTCTCTTCTAAAAACAGGGGAAGGACTGTTTTTT	CASSSLLKTGEGLFF
TRBV6-5	TRBJ1-5	TRBD1	NA	TGTGCCAGCAGTTATGGGACAGGGGAGGGTCAGCCCCAGCATTTT	CASSYGTGEGQPQHF
TRBV5-6	TRBJ2-5	NA	NA	TGTGCTAGCAGCTTGAGCCAGACCCAGTACTTC	CASSLSQTQYF
TRBV4-1	TRBJ2-7	NA	NA	TGCGCCAGCAGCCAAGCCACCTCGACAGGGAGGACGTACGAGCAGTACTTC	CASSQATSTGRTYEQYF
TRBV28	TRBJ2-7	NA	NA	TGTGCCAGCAGTTTACTTACAGGGCTCGAGCAGTACTTC	CASSLLTGLEQYF
TRBV15	TRBJ2-3	NA	NA	TGTGCCACCAGCAGAGATACAGGGAAAGATACGCAGTATTTT	CATSRDTGKDTQYF
TRBV9	TRBJ2-5	NA	NA	TGTGCCAGCAGCATAGGACAGCGAGAGACCCAGTACTTC	CASSIGQRETQYF
TRBV5-1	TRBJ2-5	NA	NA	TGCGCCAGCAGCTTATTACAAGAGACCCAGTACTTC	CASSLLQETQYF
TRBV28	TRBJ1-3	TRBD1	once	TGTGCCAGCACCGACCCCGGACAGGCGATAACCCTCTCTGGAAACACCATATATTTT	CASTDPGQAITLSGNTIYF
TRBV5-1	TRBJ2-7	NA	NA	TGCGCCAGCAGTCAGGGAAGCTCCTACGAGCAGTACTTC	CASSQGSSYEQYF
TRBV5-4	TRBJ2-3	NA	NA	TGTGCCAGCAGCGGAGGGGCGGGTTGGGGCTCCATGGGCACAGATACGCAGTATTTT	CASSGGAGWGSMGTDTQYF
TRBV5-4	TRBJ1-2	NA	NA	TGTGCCAGCAGCTTGGGGGACACTCGAGGCTACACCTTC	CASSLGDTRGYTF
TRBV6-1	TRBJ2-2	NA	NA	TGTGCCAGCACCCCTGGACAGCCAAACACCGGGGAGCTGTTTTTT	CASTPGQPNTGELFF
TRBV7-9	TRBJ1-5	NA	NA	TGTGCCAGCAGCTCCTACAGCAATCAGCCCCAGCATTTT	CASSSYSNQPQHF
TRBV5-6	TRBJ1-3	NA	NA	TGTGCCAGCAGCTATTATAGCTCTGGAAACACCATATATTTT	CASSYYSSGNTIYF
TRBV7-9	TRBJ2-3	NA	few	TGTGCCAGCACGGGGATCACAGATACGCAGTATTTT	CASTGITDTQYF
TRBV28	TRBJ2-1	TRBD2	NA	TGTGCCAGCAGTCTCCCCGGTGGGCGGGGGGGCCAAAAGCAGTTCTTC	CASSLPGGRGGQKQFF
TRBV13	TRBJ1-2	TRBD1	NA	TGTGCCAGCAGCTTAGCCCCTGGACAGGTGATAGACTATGGCTACACCTTC	CASSLAPGQVIDYGYTF
TRBV9	TRBJ2-1	NA	NA	TGTGCCAGCAGCGGCGATGAGCAGTTCTTC	CASSGDEQFF
TRBV27	TRBJ2-4	TRBD2	NA	TGTGCCAGCAGTCAGGGAGGGACGGGGAACATTCAGTACTTC	CASSQGGTGNIQYF
TRBV5-4	TRBJ2-3	TRBD1	NA	TGTGCCAGCAGCTTCCGGGACAGGGGGTATACGCAGTATTTT	CASSFRDRGYTQYF
TRBV27	TRBJ1-1	TRBD1	NA	TGTGCCAGCAGTTGGGGACAGGAACAACCGAACACTGAAGCTTTCTTT	CASSWGQEQPNTEAFF
TRBV14	TRBJ1-4	NA	NA	TGTGCCAGCAGCCAAGTTGCAGGCAGTAATGAAAAACTGTTTTTT	CASSQVAGSNEKLFF
TRBV5-6	TRBJ1-2	TRBD1	NA	TGTGCCAGCAGCAGCCCGAGGACAGGGGTGAACTATGGCTACACCTTC	CASSSPRTGVNYGYTF
TRBV14	TRBJ2-1	TRBD2	NA	TGTGCCAGCAGCCAAGTCTCGGGGGGGGAGCAGTTCTTC	CASSQVSGGEQFF
TRBV6-1	TRBJ1-2	TRBD1	NA	TGTGCCAGCAGTGAACAAGCGGGGACAGGAGGTGGCTACACCTTC	CASSEQAGTGGGYTF
TRBV7-4	TRBJ1-4	TRBD1	NA	TGTGCCAGCAGCTTACCGGGACAGGCTAATGAAAAACTGTTTTTT	CASSLPGQANEKLFF
TRBV7-3	TRBJ2-1	NA	NA	TGTGCCAGCAGCGTACAGGGAGGGGCCTACAATGAGCAGTTCTTC	CASSVQGGAYNEQFF
TRBV5-6	TRBJ1-1	NA	NA	TGTGCCAGCAGCGCAGTCGGGGTGAACACTGAAGCTTTCTTT	CASSAVGVNTEAFF
TRBV5-4	TRBJ2-5	NA	NA	TGTGCCAGCAGCGCCGGGACTTCGCAAGAGACCCAGTACTTC	CASSAGTSQETQYF
TRBV5-5	TRBJ1-2	NA	NA	TGTGCCAGCAGCTTGGTTACAGGGAGTAACTATGGCTACACCTTC	CASSLVTGSNYGYTF
TRBV27	TRBJ2-5	NA	NA	TGTGCCAGCAGGCCTACAGGGTCTGGGGAGACCCAGTACTTC	CASRPTGSGETQYF
TRBV6-4	TRBJ2-1	TRBD2	few	TGTGCCAGCAGTGGATCGGTGGCGGGGGGCTACAATGAGCAGTTCTTC	CASSGSVAGGYNEQFF
TRBV27	TRBJ2-3	NA	NA	TGTGCCAGCAGTTCGTCGGGGATGATCACAGATACGCAGTATTTT	CASSSSGMITDTQYF
TRBV5-1	TRBJ1-2	NA	NA	TGCGCCAGCAGCTTGGGCGGAGGGATGAATCATGGCTACACCTTC	CASSLGGGMNHGYTF
TRBV10-1	TRBJ2-5	NA	NA	TGCGCCAGCAGTGAGACGAGTGAGGAGCAGTACTTC	CASSETSEEQYF
TRBV7-9	TRBJ2-7	NA	NA	TGTGCCAGCAGCCCGAGTGTTGACGAGCAGTACTTC	CASSPSVDEQYF
TRBV6-6	TRBJ2-7	TRBD1	NA	TGTGCCAGCACTAACCGGGACAGAACCTACGAGCAGTACTTC	CASTNRDRTYEQYF
TRBV6-6	TRBJ2-5	TRBD2	NA	TGTGCCAGCAGTTACCCCCTGGCGGGGGGGAGAGAGACCCAGTACTTC	CASSYPLAGGRETQYF